The rows below give T cell receptor beta chains drawn from one sample of a study of cytomegalovirus exposure and HLA in healthy donors. The assay was immunoSEQ multiplex PCR, and TCRdb's table has in-frame clones only and misses some. The data contain roughly 100,000 clones, roughly 79% of them seen just once; the ten biggest clones take up about 6%. Specimen: PBMCs. These receptors were collected from a male donor in good health and CMV-seronegative. CDR3s include the opening cysteine and the closing phenylalanine or tryptophan. D genes are given only for firm matches. The listing skips clone size in some rows; elsewhere it reads once, few, many or a size class.

TRBJ1-2,TRBD1,.,TRBV28,CASSWTGGVGSGYTF,TGTGCCAGCAGTTGGACAGGGGGAGTAGGGAGTGGCTACACCTTC
TRBJ1-5,.,.,TRBV7-2,CASSPQRGAMGNQPQHF,TGTGCCAGCAGCCCCCAGCGGGGGGCAATGGGCAATCAGCCCCAGCATTTT
TRBJ2-1,.,few,TRBV7-9,CASSLSGNEQFF,TGTGCCAGCAGCTTAAGCGGCAATGAGCAGTTCTTC
TRBJ2-7,.,.,TRBV30,CAWNLLGEAYEQYF,TGTGCCTGGAACCTGTTGGGGGAGGCCTACGAGCAGTACTTC
TRBJ2-1,TRBD2,.,TRBV7-2,CASRPSTSALFF,TGTGCCAGCAGACCGTCCACTAGCGCCCTATTCTTC
TRBJ2-3,TRBD1,.,TRBV7-9,CSSAPRGPDTQYF,TGTTCCAGCGCACCCAGGGGGCCAGATACGCAGTATTTT
TRBJ1-5,TRBD1,.,TRBV2,CASSRQGANQPQHF,TGTGCCAGCAGTCGACAGGGGGCGAATCAGCCCCAGCATTTT
TRBJ2-5,TRBD1,.,TRBV4-3,CASSQLQGNLETQYF,TGCGCCAGCAGCCAACTACAGGGGAATTTGGAGACCCAGTACTTC
TRBJ2-7,TRBD2,.,TRBV7-9,CASSLILTGGTYEQYF,TGTGCCAGCAGCTTAATACTTACGGGAGGAACCTACGAGCAGTACTTC
TRBJ2-7,.,once,TRBV5-1,CASSLEQVPYEQYF,TGCGCCAGCAGCTTGGAACAGGTCCCCTACGAGCAGTACTTC
TRBJ2-2,.,.,TRBV4-3,CASSQDRYTGELFF,TGCGCCAGCAGCCAAGACAGATACACCGGGGAGCTGTTTTTT
TRBJ2-7,TRBD1,once,TRBV5-1,CASSLAGQVREQYF,TGCGCCAGCAGCTTGGCGGGACAGGTGCGCGAGCAGTACTTC
TRBJ2-3,.,.,TRBV18,CASSPPRSGKISSTDTQYF,TGTGCCAGCTCACCACCACGTTCGGGAAAGATTTCTAGCACAGATACGCAGTATTTT
TRBJ1-1,TRBD1,.,TRBV5-6,CASSWTGTGGKNEAFF,TGTGCCAGCAGCTGGACCGGGACAGGGGGCAAAAATGAAGCTTTCTTT
TRBJ2-7,TRBD1,once,TRBV9,CASSQTGGAYEQYF,TGTGCCAGCAGCCAGACAGGGGGCGCTTACGAGCAGTACTTC
TRBJ2-5,TRBD1,.,TRBV19,CASSIGGQGAFLQETQYF,TGTGCCAGTAGTATAGGGGGGCAGGGGGCATTCCTACAAGAGACCCAGTACTTC
TRBJ2-2,.,.,TRBV15,CATSRGQKNTGELFF,TGTGCCACCAGCAGAGGACAGAAGAACACCGGGGAGCTGTTTTTT
TRBJ2-1,TRBD2,.,TRBV9,CASTDREGSYNEQFF,TGTGCCAGCACTGACCGGGAGGGCTCCTACAATGAGCAGTTCTTC
TRBJ1-5,.,.,TRBV27,CASSFRDQPQHF,TGTGCCAGCAGTTTCCGGGATCAGCCCCAGCATTTT
TRBJ2-3,.,.,TRBV9,CASSVVTGSTDTQYF,TGTGCCAGCAGCGTAGTTACAGGTAGCACAGATACGCAGTATTTT
TRBJ2-7,.,.,TRBV5-1,CASSLDFRISRSGAYEQYF,TGCGCCAGCAGCTTGGACTTCCGCATCAGTCGATCAGGGGCCTACGAGCAGTACTTC
TRBJ2-5,TRBD2,.,TRBV5-1,CASGRGSTDQETQYF,TGCGCCAGCGGGAGGGGCTCCACTGATCAAGAGACCCAGTACTTC
TRBJ2-3,.,.,TRBV7-9,CASSSTAGSIYTDTQYF,TGTGCCAGCAGCTCGACGGCGGGATCGATTTACACAGATACGCAGTATTTT
TRBJ1-2,TRBD1,.,TRBV28,CASTPMAGQGYYGYTF,TGTGCCAGCACCCCTATGGCGGGACAGGGGTACTATGGCTACACCTTC
TRBJ2-3,TRBD2,.,TRBV7-2,CASSLDGTSGDYTQYF,TGTGCCAGCAGCTTAGATGGGACTAGCGGGGACTATACGCAGTATTTT
TRBJ2-1,.,few,TRBV5-5,CASSLIGGSVLRNEQFF,TGTGCCAGCAGCTTAATCGGGGGTAGCGTCCTTAGAAATGAGCAGTTCTTC